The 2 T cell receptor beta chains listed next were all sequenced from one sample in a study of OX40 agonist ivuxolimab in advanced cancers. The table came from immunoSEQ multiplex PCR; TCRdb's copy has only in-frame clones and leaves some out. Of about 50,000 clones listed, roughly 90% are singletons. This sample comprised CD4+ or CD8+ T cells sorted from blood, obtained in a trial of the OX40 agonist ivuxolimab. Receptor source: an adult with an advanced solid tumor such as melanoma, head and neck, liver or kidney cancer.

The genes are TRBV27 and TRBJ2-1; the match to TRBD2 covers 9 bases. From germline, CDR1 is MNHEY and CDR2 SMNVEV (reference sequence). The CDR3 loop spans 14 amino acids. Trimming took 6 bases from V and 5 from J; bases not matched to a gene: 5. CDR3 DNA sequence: TGTGCCAGCAGCCCTAGCGGGGACCACAATGAGCAGTTCTTC. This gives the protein CASSPSGDHNEQFF.

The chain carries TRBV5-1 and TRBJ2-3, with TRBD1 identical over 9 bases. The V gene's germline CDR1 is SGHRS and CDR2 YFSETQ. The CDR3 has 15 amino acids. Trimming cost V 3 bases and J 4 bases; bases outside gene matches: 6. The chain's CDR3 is CASSSGTGHPDTQYF. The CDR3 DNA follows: TGCGCCAGCAGCTCCGGGACAGGGCATCCAGATACGCAGTATTTT.